One T cell receptor beta chain is described in this entry. Its antigen is not identified. This sample is drawn from a study of response to subunit inactivated influenza vaccine. Findings of the study overall: The authors put forward the suggestion that each seasonal influenza vaccination may bring in only a limited number of new T cells.

TCRdb re-called the RT-PCR reads with MiXCR, one entry per CDR3 protein. This table has roughly 500,000 distinct CDR3 sequences, 25% appearing once. Germline-derived CDR1 and CDR2 are SGHTA and FQGNSA. Losses at the gene ends were 4 bases for V and 0 bases for J; bases not matched to a gene: 1. This CDR3 has 16 amino acids. The chain combines TRBV7-2 with TRBJ2-2, with 11 nucleotides matching TRBD2. The sequencing here drew on CD4+ T cells sorted from PBMCs, taken 4 to 6 days after vaccination. This TCR derives from a man in his fifties who received an inactivated influenza vaccine. CDR3 sequence: CASSSSGGTNTGELFF. CDR3 sequence (DNA): TGTGCCAGCAGCTCTAGCGGGGGGACGAACACCGGGGAGCTGTTTTTT.